Following are 23 T cell receptor beta chains from one sample sequenced in a study of PD-L1 blockade in urothelial cancer. Assay: immunoSEQ multiplex PCR; the TCRdb copy retains only in-frame clones and omits some. Of some 100,000 clones in the sample, over 80% were seen once. Source: PBMCs, taken around atezolizumab (anti-PD-L1) treatment. Receptors were obtained from a woman of 80 years or more with urothelial cancer.

The rearrangement uses TRBV4-1 and TRBJ2-1; TRBD2 might be the D (6 bases). Between the trimmed V and J ends, which lost 4 bases and 7 bases, there was a span of 14 bases. The CDR3 is made up of 14 amino acids. Germline V lookup: CDR1 MGHRA, CDR2 YSYEKL. DNA for the CDR3: TGCGCCAGCAGCCTGGGGACTGTATGGAATGAGCAGTTCTTC. This gives the protein CASSLGTVWNEQFF.

In this sample, this clone turned up once. The chain is built from TRBV5-1 and TRBJ2-6, with 9 bases matching TRBD1. CDR1 and CDR2 (germline): SGHRS, YFSETQ. V shed 0 bases and J 0 bases; nucleotides not matched to a gene: 4. The CDR3 is made up of 18 amino acids. The CDR3 sequence is CASSLDTGGHSGANVLTF. CDR3 nucleotide sequence: TGCGCCAGCAGCTTGGATACAGGGGGCCACTCTGGGGCCAACGTCCTGACTTTC.

This chain joins TRBV27 and TRBJ1-2, with TRBD1 identical over 9 bases. Germline assignment: CDR1 MNHEY and CDR2 SMNVEV (reference sequence). The J segment lost 9 bases and the V segment lost 6 bases, leaving 8 bases of the junction unmatched. This CDR3 is 13 amino acids long. CDR3 in amino acids: CASSLGTGKSYTF. CDR3 DNA: TGTGCCAGCAGCCTTGGGACAGGGAAGAGCTACACCTTC.

The chain has TRBV9 and TRBJ2-1; 8 nucleotides match TRBD2. The germline gives CDR1 SGDLS, CDR2 YYNGEE. Germline trimming cut 4 bases from V and 0 bases from J; bases unmatched to any gene: 3. The CDR3 consists of 15 residues. This chain's CDR3 is CASSPTSASYNEQFF. CDR3 coding DNA: TGTGCCAGCAGCCCGACTAGCGCCTCCTACAATGAGCAGTTCTTC.

The chain joins TRBV7-9 to TRBJ1-2, with a weak D call TRBD1 (5 bases). The length of the CDR3 is 14 residues. The germline gives CDR1 SEHNR, CDR2 FQNEAQ (reference sequence). V dropped 2 bases and J dropped 7 bases, with 14 bases sitting between them. The CDR3 coding sequence is TGTGCCAGCAGCTTACCACGGCCCCAGGGTGGCTACACCTTC. This translates into CASSLPRPQGGYTF. Complete variable domain (other parts from reference TRBV7-9 and TRBJ1-2): DTGVSQNPRHKITKRGQNVTFRCDPISEHNRLYWYRQTLGQGPEFLTYFQNEAQLEKSRLLSDRFSAERPKGSFSTLEIQRTEQGDSAMYLCASSLPRPQGGYTFGSGTRLTVV.

This clone showed up just a few times. The V call is TRBV7-7, the J call TRBJ2-7; D not resolved. CDR3 length: 13 residues. CDR1 SSHAT and CDR2 FNYEAQ come from the germline V gene (reference sequence). V was shortened by 3 bases and J by 4 bases, with 10 bases between the two germline ends. The CDR3 protein is CASSLGDTYEQYF. CDR3 nucleotides: TGTGCCAGCAGCTTGGGTGACACGTACGAGCAGTACTTC.

V and J are TRBV5-8 and TRBJ2-6, with TRBD2 matching 9 bases. Germline V lookup: CDR1 SGHTS, CDR2 YDEGEE. V dropped 2 bases and J dropped 2; count of bases not matched to a gene: 5. The CDR3 is 17 residues long. The CDR3 DNA reads TGTGCCAGCAGCTTAGTAGCGGGAGCTGCTGGGGCCAACGTCCTGACTTTC. Translation: CASSLVAGAAGANVLTF.

The rearrangement joins TRBV2 to TRBJ2-7, with 7 bases identical to TRBD1. The CDR3 loop spans 15 amino acids. Per germline, CDR1 SNHLY and CDR2 FYNNEI. V trimming: 6 bases; J trimming: 3 bases; junction bases outside the gene matches: 11. The CDR3 DNA reads TGTGCCAGCAGAGAACAGGGGTCGGGTAACTACGAGCAGTACTTC. Its translation is CASREQGSGNYEQYF. The whole variable domain, remainder taken from reference TRBV2 and TRBJ2-7, is EPEVTQTPSHQVTQMGQEVILRCVPISNHLYFYWYRQILGQKVEFLVSFYNNEISEKSEIFDDQFSVERPDGSNFTLKIRSTKLEDSAMYFCASREQGSGNYEQYFGPGTRLTVT.

The sample holds one count of this clone. This chain joins TRBV7-7 and TRBJ2-1; maybe TRBD1 (6 bases). Trimming cost V 3 bases and J 6 bases, with 9 bases left between them. Looked up from germline, CDR1 is SSHAT and CDR2 is FNYEAQ (reference sequence). The CDR3 has 13 amino acids. CDR3 in amino acids: CASSFGGSNEQFF. The CDR3 DNA reads as TGTGCCAGCAGCTTTGGGGGCAGCAATGAGCAGTTCTTC.

The genes are TRBV29-1 and TRBJ2-1, with 11 bases lining up with TRBD2. The CDR3 is 14 amino acids. Losses at the gene ends were 5 bases for V and 9 bases for J; bases not matched to a gene: 9. Per the germline V gene, CDR1 is SQVTM and CDR2 is ANQGSEA. CDR3 sequence: CSVRVAGGSSEQFF. The CDR3 coding sequence is TGCAGCGTTAGGGTAGCGGGAGGGTCTAGTGAGCAGTTCTTC.

V usage is TRBV30 and J usage is TRBJ2-1; 13 positions match TRBD2. Per the germline V gene, CDR1 is GTSNPN and CDR2 is SVGIG (reference sequence). The V and J ends lost 3 bases and 5 bases, in that order; junction bases with no gene match: 4. The CDR3 contains 15 residues. For the CDR3, the DNA is TGTGCCTGGAGGAGGGGGACTAGCGGGAACAATGAGCAGTTCTTC. Protein: CAWRRGTSGNNEQFF.

The chain carries TRBV5-1 and TRBJ1-1; no reliable D call. The CDR3 loop spans 11 amino acids. Germline values: CDR1 SGHRS, CDR2 YFSETQ. Between the trimmed V and J ends, which lost 4 bases and 11 bases, there was a span of 12 bases. Here the CDR3 DNA reads TGCGCCAGCAGCCCAGACTTCGAGGCTTTCTTT. As protein: CASSPDFEAFF.

This chain joins TRBV5-5 and TRBJ2-4; 7 nucleotides align to TRBD2. The CDR3 runs to 16 residues. Trimming at V came to 0 bases and at J to 9 bases, leaving 12 bases not matched to a gene. From germline, CDR1 is SGHKS and CDR2 YYEKEE (reference sequence). CDR3 region: CASSLVVGGSGFIQYF. CDR3 coding DNA: TGTGCCAGCAGCTTGGTAGTCGGCGGGAGCGGGTTCATTCAGTACTTC.

The J gene is TRBJ1-4, the V gene TRBV19; 7 bases map to TRBD1. This CDR3 region has 15 residues. Trimming at V came to 6 bases and at J to 7 bases, leaving 11 bases not matched to a gene. Germline lookup yields CDR1 LNHDA and CDR2 SQIVND (reference sequence). CDR3 residues: CASRFQGDLGEKLFF. Written as DNA, the CDR3 is TGTGCCAGTAGATTTCAGGGGGATTTGGGTGAAAAACTGTTTTTT.

The gene calls are TRBV19 and TRBJ2-6, with a weak D call TRBD1 (5 bases). Per the germline V gene, CDR1 is LNHDA and CDR2 is SQIVND (reference sequence). The CDR3 is made up of 15 amino acids. V lost 4 bases to trimming and J lost 2 bases, with 9 bases between them. CDR3 sequence reads: CASSTQGPGANVLTF. In DNA form, the CDR3 reads TGTGCCAGTAGTACCCAGGGCCCTGGGGCCAACGTCCTGACTTTC.

This clone has a single count. The V and J genes are TRBV10-3 and TRBJ2-1; 8 bases map to TRBD1. Germline CDR1 is ENHRY and CDR2 is SYGVKD. The length of the CDR3 is 15 residues. J was trimmed by 8 bases and V by 0 bases; bases with no gene match: 6. The CDR3 nucleotides are TGTGCCATCAGTGAGTCTGCAGGGGGCCTGGATGAGCAGTTCTTC. Its protein product is CAISESAGGLDEQFF.

The rearrangement links TRBV27 to TRBJ1-1; no firm D call. The CDR3 is made up of 13 amino acids. Looked up from germline, CDR1 is MNHEY and CDR2 is SMNVEV (reference sequence). V lost 2 bases and J 2 bases, leaving 6 bases between the germline ends. The CDR3 nucleotides read TGTGCCAGCAGTTTAGGAGACAACACTGAAGCTTTCTTT. Translated: CASSLGDNTEAFF.

The rearrangement uses TRBV6-1 and TRBJ2-7; a weak D match, TRBD1 (6 bases). The germline V and J ends were trimmed by 4 bases and 2 bases, with 12 bases remaining between them. Germline V CDR1 and CDR2: MNHNS, SASEGT. This CDR3 has 14 residues. The CDR3 region has the DNA TGTGCCAGCAGTGGACCTCGGACAGCCTACGAGCAGTACTTC. Its translation is CASSGPRTAYEQYF.

This chain links TRBV25-1 with TRBJ1-5; 10 bases are shared with TRBD1. V was pared by 4 bases and J by 6 bases, with 6 bases of the junction left unmatched. Germline CDR1 and CDR2: MGHDK and SYGVNS. CDR3 length equals 15 residues. CDR3 region: CASSGPGQGTQPQHF. The CDR3 DNA follows: TGTGCCAGCAGTGGACCGGGACAGGGGACTCAGCCCCAGCATTTT.

The chain links TRBV2 to TRBJ2-5, with D possibly being TRBD1 (5 bases). The CDR3 runs to 14 residues. The V end lost 1 base, the J end lost 2 bases, and 8 bases lay between the germline ends. From germline, CDR1 is SNHLY and CDR2 FYNNEI. The CDR3 region is CASSEGTKQETQYF. The CDR3 nucleotides read TGTGCCAGCAGTGAAGGGACAAAGCAAGAGACCCAGTACTTC. Supplemented by reference TRBV2 and TRBJ2-5, the full variable domain reads EPEVTQTPSHQVTQMGQEVILRCVPISNHLYFYWYRQILGQKVEFLVSFYNNEISEKSEIFDDQFSVERPDGSNFTLKIRSTKLEDSAMYFCASSEGTKQETQYFGPGTRLLVL.

This clone was found once. This chain uses TRBV2 with TRBJ2-1, with 8 bases fitting TRBD1. This CDR3 comprises 15 residues. After removal of 4 bases from V and 7 bases from J, the junction contained 9 bases not matched to a gene. From germline, CDR1 is SNHLY and CDR2 FYNNEI. The CDR3 spells CASSVDRAEGNEQFF. DNA for the CDR3: TGTGCCAGCAGTGTGGACAGGGCCGAGGGAAATGAGCAGTTCTTC. The full variable domain, completed using reference TRBV2 and TRBJ2-1, is EPEVTQTPSHQVTQMGQEVILRCVPISNHLYFYWYRQILGQKVEFLVSFYNNEISEKSEIFDDQFSVERPDGSNFTLKIRSTKLEDSAMYFCASSVDRAEGNEQFFGPGTRLTVL.

The chain has TRBV2 and TRBJ2-7, with TRBD2 matching over 10 bases. Trimming took 7 bases from V and 3 from J; bases not matched to a gene: 9. CDR1 and CDR2 (germline): SNHLY, FYNNEI. CDR3 length equals 15 residues. DNA for the CDR3: TGTGCCAGCAAAGGGGCTAGCGGGAGTATCTACGAGCAGTACTTC. Translating gives CASKGASGSIYEQYF.

This chain connects TRBV14 to TRBJ2-5, with 9 bases identical to TRBD2. The junction had 2 bases not matched to a gene; V was cut back by 5 bases and J by 4 bases. The germline V gene encodes CDR1 SGHDN and CDR2 FVKESK. This CDR3 is 13 amino acids long. The CDR3 nucleotides are TGTGCCAGCAGCTCACTAGCGGGAGAGACCCAGTACTTC. Translation gives CASSSLAGETQYF.